This T cell receptor beta chain is from a study of graft-versus-host responses after intestinal transplantation. General observations from the study: Those patients showing graft-donor T cell macrochimerism displayed high graft-versus-host to host-versus-graft clonal ratios in allografts.

Produced via immunoSEQ multiplex PCR; TCRdb's table is partial and in-frame only. The sample has approximately 20,000 clones, about nine tenths seen once. The germline gives CDR1 SGHTA, CDR2 FQGTGA. This CDR3 is 14 amino acids long. V lost 6 bases, J lost 0 bases, and 9 bases lay in between. Points on this clone: Its target is not known.

The source is a human patient who received an intestinal transplant, so some T cells may come from the graft donor. The chain employs TRBV7-3 and TRBJ2-1; D is undetermined. This sample comprised PBMCs, obtained approximately 220 days after intestinal transplant. CDR3 sequence reads: CASSQESSYNEQFF. The CDR3 DNA follows: TGTGCCAGCAGTCAGGAGAGCTCCTACAATGAGCAGTTCTTC.